These T cell receptor beta chains were read from a single sample in a study of OX40 agonist ivuxolimab in advanced cancers. TCRdb's copy holds only in-frame clones and misses some; the assay was immunoSEQ multiplex PCR. The sample records 70,000 to 75,000 clones, 85% to 90% being singletons. The source material was CD4+ or CD8+ T cells sorted from blood, sampled in a trial of the OX40 agonist ivuxolimab. These receptors were taken from an adult with an advanced solid tumor such as melanoma, head and neck, liver or kidney cancer. CDR3s include the opening cysteine and the closing phenylalanine or tryptophan. A D gene is named only where the DNA matches it firmly. The size of a clone is reported for some rows only, either as once, few or many, or as a class for expanded clones.

clone size: NA; D gene: NA; J gene: TRBJ1-3; V gene: TRBV5-1; CDR3 protein: CASSAGNSGNTIYF; CDR3 DNA: TGCGCCAGCAGCGCCGGCAACTCCGGAAACACCATATATTTT
clone size: NA; D gene: NA; J gene: TRBJ1-5; V gene: TRBV6-5; CDR3 protein: CASSYSGGGGQPQHF; CDR3 DNA: TGTGCCAGCAGTTACTCGGGGGGCGGGGGTCAGCCCCAGCATTTT
clone size: NA; D gene: NA; J gene: TRBJ2-2; V gene: TRBV5-4; CDR3 protein: CASSFRDPGELFF; CDR3 DNA: TGTGCCAGCAGCTTTAGAGACCCCGGGGAGCTGTTTTTT
clone size: NA; D gene: NA; J gene: TRBJ2-2; V gene: TRBV5-1; CDR3 protein: CASSLMGQNTGELFF; CDR3 DNA: TGCGCCAGCAGCCTCATGGGGCAGAACACCGGGGAGCTGTTTTTT
clone size: NA; D gene: TRBD2; J gene: TRBJ2-7; V gene: TRBV6-7; CDR3 protein: CASSYPGGQRSSEQYF; CDR3 DNA: TGTGCCAGCAGTTACCCGGGGGGTCAGCGGAGTTCCGAGCAGTACTTC
clone size: few; D gene: TRBD2; J gene: TRBJ2-1; V gene: TRBV9; CDR3 protein: CASSTTPSGRDEQFF; CDR3 DNA: TGTGCCAGCAGCACCACCCCTAGCGGACGGGATGAGCAGTTCTTC
clone size: NA; D gene: NA; J gene: TRBJ1-6; V gene: TRBV10-3; CDR3 protein: CAIHSGGRSPLHF; CDR3 DNA: TGTGCCATTCACTCGGGGGGTCGGTCACCCCTCCACTTT
clone size: NA; D gene: NA; J gene: TRBJ1-6; V gene: TRBV21-1; CDR3 protein: CASSKITASYNSPLHF; CDR3 DNA: TGTGCCAGCAGCAAAATTACAGCCAGCTATAATTCACCCCTCCACTTT
clone size: NA; D gene: NA; J gene: TRBJ2-7; V gene: TRBV6-1; CDR3 protein: CASSEGKGGGQYF; CDR3 DNA: TGTGCCAGCAGTGAAGGGAAGGGCGGCGGGCAGTACTTC
clone size: NA; D gene: NA; J gene: TRBJ2-4; V gene: TRBV28; CDR3 protein: CASSYAGRLEPAKNIQYF; CDR3 DNA: TGTGCCAGCAGTTACGCCGGACGGCTGGAGCCAGCCAAAAACATTCAGTACTTC
clone size: many; D gene: TRBD1; J gene: TRBJ1-3; V gene: TRBV10-3; CDR3 protein: CAIRDSSGNTIYF; CDR3 DNA: TGTGCCATAAGGGACAGCTCTGGAAACACCATATATTTT
clone size: NA; D gene: NA; J gene: TRBJ1-4; V gene: TRBV5-4; CDR3 protein: CASSLPGRGGEKLFF; CDR3 DNA: TGTGCCAGCAGCCTACCCGGGCGAGGAGGGGAAAAACTGTTTTTT
clone size: medium-sized; D gene: NA; J gene: TRBJ2-7; V gene: TRBV6-1; CDR3 protein: CASSEVGSTYEQYF; CDR3 DNA: TGTGCCAGCAGTGAAGTGGGGAGCACCTACGAGCAGTACTTC
clone size: NA; D gene: NA; J gene: TRBJ2-1; V gene: TRBV19; CDR3 protein: CASSIDGDTYNEQFF; CDR3 DNA: TGTGCCAGTAGTATCGACGGGGACACTTACAATGAGCAGTTCTTC
clone size: once; D gene: NA; J gene: TRBJ1-1; V gene: TRBV27; CDR3 protein: CASSLWGPTENTEAFF; CDR3 DNA: TGTGCCAGCAGTTTATGGGGACCTACTGAAAACACTGAAGCTTTCTTT
clone size: NA; D gene: NA; J gene: TRBJ2-7; V gene: TRBV6-1; CDR3 protein: CASSDHRNSYEQYF; CDR3 DNA: TGTGCCAGCAGTGACCACAGGAATTCCTACGAGCAGTACTTC
clone size: NA; D gene: NA; J gene: TRBJ2-4; V gene: TRBV7-3; CDR3 protein: CASSLERGSKNIQYF; CDR3 DNA: TGTGCCAGCAGCTTAGAACGGGGATCCAAAAACATTCAGTACTTC
clone size: NA; D gene: TRBD1; J gene: TRBJ1-2; V gene: TRBV30; CDR3 protein: CAWSAGGEDYGYTF; CDR3 DNA: TGTGCCTGGAGTGCAGGGGGCGAGGACTATGGCTACACCTTC
clone size: NA; D gene: NA; J gene: TRBJ2-7; V gene: TRBV7-8; CDR3 protein: CASSLTYEQYF; CDR3 DNA: TGTGCCAGCAGCCTAACCTACGAGCAGTACTTC
clone size: NA; D gene: NA; J gene: TRBJ2-3; V gene: TRBV29-1; CDR3 protein: CSVERRGTDTQYF; CDR3 DNA: TGCAGCGTTGAACGGAGGGGCACAGATACGCAGTATTTT
clone size: NA; D gene: TRBD2; J gene: TRBJ2-5; V gene: TRBV7-2; CDR3 protein: CASSPDGAGAETQYF; CDR3 DNA: TGTGCCAGCAGCCCTGACGGAGCGGGAGCAGAGACCCAGTACTTC
clone size: NA; D gene: NA; J gene: TRBJ2-7; V gene: TRBV18; CDR3 protein: CASSPDSGEQYF; CDR3 DNA: TGTGCCAGCTCACCAGACAGTGGTGAGCAGTACTTC
clone size: NA; D gene: NA; J gene: TRBJ1-5; V gene: TRBV7-9; CDR3 protein: CASSPGAWGNQPQHF; CDR3 DNA: TGTGCCAGCAGCCCAGGGGCTTGGGGGAATCAGCCCCAGCATTTT
clone size: few; D gene: TRBD1; J gene: TRBJ2-1; V gene: TRBV6-1; CDR3 protein: CASSDTGGRDEQFF; CDR3 DNA: TGTGCCAGCAGTGACACAGGGGGCAGGGATGAGCAGTTCTTC
clone size: NA; D gene: NA; J gene: TRBJ1-2; V gene: TRBV6-5; CDR3 protein: CASGAENYGYTF; CDR3 DNA: TGTGCCAGCGGGGCGGAAAACTATGGCTACACCTTC
clone size: few; D gene: TRBD1; J gene: TRBJ1-1; V gene: TRBV6-1; CDR3 protein: CASSDDRVTEAFF; CDR3 DNA: TGTGCCAGCAGTGATGACAGGGTCACTGAAGCTTTCTTT
clone size: many; D gene: NA; J gene: TRBJ1-5; V gene: TRBV4-2; CDR3 protein: CASSQDMEQPQHF; CDR3 DNA: TGTGCCAGCAGCCAAGATATGGAGCAGCCCCAGCATTTT
clone size: few; D gene: NA; J gene: TRBJ1-2; V gene: TRBV10-3; CDR3 protein: CAISENNYGYTF; CDR3 DNA: TGTGCCATCAGTGAAAATAACTATGGCTACACCTTC
clone size: NA; D gene: TRBD1; J gene: TRBJ1-1; V gene: TRBV5-1; CDR3 protein: CASSSSIDRGTEAFF; CDR3 DNA: TGCGCCAGCAGCTCATCCATAGACAGGGGAACTGAAGCTTTCTTT
clone size: NA; D gene: NA; J gene: TRBJ1-1; V gene: TRBV10-3; CDR3 protein: CAITLRPDTEAFF; CDR3 DNA: TGTGCCATCACCCTTCGACCCGACACTGAAGCTTTCTTT
clone size: few; D gene: NA; J gene: TRBJ2-1; V gene: TRBV23-1; CDR3 protein: CASASGGPDYNEQFF; CDR3 DNA: TGCGCCAGCGCAAGTGGGGGCCCGGACTACAATGAGCAGTTCTTC
clone size: NA; D gene: NA; J gene: TRBJ1-1; V gene: TRBV19; CDR3 protein: CASSLPPNTEAFF; CDR3 DNA: TGTGCCAGTAGCCTCCCACCCAACACTGAAGCTTTCTTT
clone size: few; D gene: NA; J gene: TRBJ1-1; V gene: TRBV5-1; CDR3 protein: CASSFNSNTEAFF; CDR3 DNA: TGCGCCAGCAGCTTCAACAGTAACACTGAAGCTTTCTTT
clone size: NA; D gene: NA; J gene: TRBJ2-5; V gene: TRBV5-4; CDR3 protein: CASSLPGAETQYF; CDR3 DNA: TGTGCCAGCAGCCTCCCGGGGGCCGAGACCCAGTACTTC
clone size: NA; D gene: NA; J gene: TRBJ1-4; V gene: TRBV5-8; CDR3 protein: CASSLLSTGLATNEKLFF; CDR3 DNA: TGTGCCAGCAGCTTGTTGTCAACAGGGTTGGCAACTAATGAAAAACTGTTTTTT
clone size: NA; D gene: TRBD1; J gene: TRBJ2-7; V gene: TRBV6-5; CDR3 protein: CASTQREGAWEQYF; CDR3 DNA: TGTGCCAGCACCCAACGCGAGGGGGCGTGGGAGCAGTACTTC
clone size: NA; D gene: NA; J gene: TRBJ2-7; V gene: TRBV19; CDR3 protein: CATWDQGREQYF; CDR3 DNA: TGTGCCACCTGGGATCAAGGGCGAGAGCAGTACTTC
clone size: NA; D gene: NA; J gene: TRBJ2-1; V gene: TRBV2; CDR3 protein: CASSDSYNEQFF; CDR3 DNA: TGTGCCAGCAGCGACAGCTACAATGAGCAGTTCTTC
clone size: NA; D gene: NA; J gene: TRBJ2-1; V gene: TRBV7-8; CDR3 protein: CASSLAAGNSGQFF; CDR3 DNA: TGTGCCAGCAGCTTAGCGGCCGGGAACTCCGGGCAGTTCTTC
clone size: NA; D gene: TRBD1; J gene: TRBJ2-3; V gene: TRBV6-1; CDR3 protein: CASSAQGAYGDTQYF; CDR3 DNA: TGTGCCAGCAGTGCCCAGGGGGCTTATGGGGATACGCAGTATTTT